The 28 T cell receptor beta chains below come from one sample, sequenced in a study of molecular identifiers for immune sequencing clone quantification. TCRdb independently ran MiXCR on the PCR reads; one entry per CDR3 protein. The table shows about half a million distinct CDR3 sequences, with around 23% occurring only once. Sequenced material: naive CD8+ T cells from blood, with Jurkat cell RNA spiked in. Documented subset: FACS-sorted CD8+CD4-CCR7+CD45RA+ naive T cells. The receptors originated from a human donor in good health. Some libraries in this study had Jurkat cell RNA spiked in.

V usage is TRBV29-1 and J usage is TRBJ2-7; D is uncertain. In germline, CDR1 is SQVTM, CDR2 ANQGSEA. The CDR3 runs 12 residues. V was cut by 7 bases and J by 1 base, with 11 bases left in between. CDR3 sequence (DNA): TGCAGCGCCGTGTCAGAATCCTACGAGCAGTACTTC. This encodes CSAVSESYEQYF.

The chain links TRBV4-3 to TRBJ2-5; D perhaps matches TRBD2 (6 bases). Germline assignment: CDR1 LGHNA and CDR2 YSLEER. This CDR3 spans 17 amino acids. Trimming removed 0 bases from V and 4 bases from J, with 18 bases in between. CDR3 bases: TGCGCCAGCAGCCAAGATGGGCTAGCGACCTCAATAGAGACCCAGTACTTC. Its protein is CASSQDGLATSIETQYF.

The table lists this clonotype with a count of one. A read error is possible here, since a much larger clone lies one base away. The gene calls are TRBV7-9 and TRBJ2-1; 7 bases are a match to TRBD2. The V and J ends lost 5 bases and 9 bases, in that order; junction bases with no gene match: 10. The germline CDR1 and CDR2 sequences are SEHNR and FQNEAQ (reference sequence). CDR3 size: 14 residues. CDR3 residues: CASSISGGGVEQFF. The DNA for the CDR3 is TGTGCCAGCAGCATTAGTGGGGGAGGGGTTGAGCAGTTCTTC.

About this clonotype: This may stem from a read error, because a much larger clone lies one nucleotide away. The chain combines TRBV4-3 with TRBJ2-1; 7 bases agree with TRBD1. The CDR3 sequence is 15 residues long. Per the germline V gene, CDR1 is LGHNA and CDR2 is YSLEER. Here the CDR3 reads CASSLTTTGPTEQSF. CDR3 DNA: TGCGCCAGCAGCCTAACGACGACAGGGCCTACTGAGCAGTCCTTC.

In this sample, this clonotype turned up a few times. The gene calls are TRBV7-9 and TRBJ2-7, with 7 positions matching TRBD2. CDR1 and CDR2 (germline): SEHNR, FQNEAQ (reference sequence). The trim removed 1 base at V and 6 bases at J, leaving 6 bases unmatched. CDR3 size: 14 residues. The CDR3 nucleotides are TGTGCCAGCAGCTTAGAGGGCGGGAGAGGCGAGCAGTACTTC. Protein sequence: CASSLEGGRGEQYF.

A note on this clonotype: The junction differs from germline at one of its ends, possibly a read error. This sequence joins TRBV10-3 and TRBJ2-3; D is undetermined. Looked up from germline, CDR1 is ENHRY and CDR2 is SYGVKD. This CDR3 comprises 15 residues. In nucleotides, the CDR3 is TGTACCATCAGTGAGTCCGCGACCGTAGGAGATACGCAGTATTTT. The encoded protein is CTISESATVGDTQYF.

With respect to this clonotype: Its ends do not fully match the called genes, so a read error is possible. V is TRBV4-1 and J is TRBJ1-1; D gene uncertain. Per germline, CDR1 MGHRA and CDR2 YSYEKL. The CDR3 consists of 13 residues. This CDR3 is CASRQVLNTEAFF. For the CDR3, the DNA is TGCGCCAGCCGCCAAGTTCTGAACACTGAAGCTTTCTTT.

The CDR3 DNA sequence: TGTGCCAGCGGTCCCACTGGTCCGGATACGCAGTATTTT. This gives the protein CASGPTGPDTQYF. The rearrangement uses TRBV6-5 and TRBJ2-3; the D is unclear. V shed 8 bases and J shed 6 bases, with 15 bases lying between them. The germline CDR1 and CDR2 sequences are MNHEY and SVGAGI. The CDR3 has 13 amino acids.

The rearrangement uses TRBV2 and TRBJ2-7; TRBD1 might be the D (6 bases). This CDR3 is 15 amino acids long. CDR1 and CDR2 from the germline V gene are SNHLY and FYNNEI. Trimming shortened V by 10 bases and J by 0 bases, and 19 bases separated the two germline ends. CDR3 region: CANTGTTNPSYEQYF. The CDR3 DNA reads as TGTGCCAACACCGGGACAACGAATCCCTCCTACGAGCAGTACTTC.

Points on this clonotype: Germline is not matched at one junction end, which may reflect a read error. The chain joins TRBV7-2 to TRBJ2-7, with 10 bases fitting TRBD2. The V gene's germline CDR1 is SGHTA and CDR2 FQGNSA. The CDR3 contains 15 residues. The CDR3 region is CASSLGASGGCERYF. Here the CDR3 DNA reads TGTGCCAGCAGCTTAGGCGCTAGCGGGGGCTGCGAGCGGTACTTC.

V gene TRBV4-3 combines with J gene TRBJ2-3, with 12 bases that match TRBD2. The junction had 10 bases not matched to a gene; V was cut back by 0 bases and J by 6 bases. The CDR3 is 18 residues long. Germline V CDR1 and CDR2: LGHNA, YSLEER. This CDR3 is CASSQEGGLAGPRDTQYF. The CDR3, as DNA: TGCGCCAGCAGCCAAGAAGGGGGACTAGCGGGCCCCCGGGATACGCAGTATTTT.

The chain carries TRBV11-1 and TRBJ2-6; weak D call: TRBD1 (6 bases). V lost 6 bases, J lost 3 bases, and 15 bases lay in between. CDR3 length: 16 residues. From germline, CDR1 is SGHAT and CDR2 FQDESV (reference sequence). In nucleotides, the CDR3 is TGTGCCAGCAGGTACAGGGAATTGAATGGGGCCAACGTCCTGACTTTC. Its protein product is CASRYRELNGANVLTF. Variable domain in full (rest from reference TRBV11-1 and TRBJ2-6): EAEVAQSPRYKITEKSQAVAFWCDPISGHATLYWYRQILGQGPELLVQFQDESVVDDSQLPKDRFSAERLKGVDSTLKIQPAELGDSAMYLCASRYRELNGANVLTFGAGSRLTVL.

The CDR3, as DNA: TGTGCCAGCAGCGTAGGGGATGGCTACATTGGTACTGAAGCTTTCTTT. Amino acids: CASSVGDGYIGTEAFF. The rearrangement uses TRBV9 and TRBJ1-1; D remains unclear. V was trimmed by 0 bases and J by 5 bases, leaving 17 bases between them. CDR3 size: 16 residues. Germline CDR1 and CDR2: SGDLS and YYNGEE.

The table lists this clonotype with a few counts. This chain connects TRBV12-3 or TRBV12-4 to TRBJ2-7; TRBD1 agrees at 9 bases. The V and J ends lost 3 bases and 8 bases, in that order; junction bases with no gene match: 5. CDR3 length: 13 amino acids. CDR3 loop: CASSLGQGFQQYF. The CDR3 DNA reads as TGTGCCAGCAGTTTGGGACAGGGTTTCCAGCAGTACTTC.

The chain links TRBV9 to TRBJ2-7; unclear D gene. This CDR3 region has 14 residues. V lost 0 bases and J lost 0, with 7 bases in between. Germline V CDR1 and CDR2: SGDLS, YYNGEE. CDR3 residues: CASSVEFNSYEQYF. The CDR3 coding sequence is TGTGCCAGCAGCGTAGAATTTAACTCCTACGAGCAGTACTTC.

The J gene is TRBJ1-5, the V gene TRBV15, with D hard to call. The CDR3 sequence is 12 residues long. Germline assignment: CDR1 LNHNV and CDR2 YYDKDF (reference sequence). Trimming took off 3 bases at V and 5 bases at J, with 5 bases between the two ends. The CDR3 coding sequence is TGTGCCACCAGCAGTAGTGATCAGCCCCAGCATTTT. Its protein product is CATSSSDQPQHF. The variable domain in full, with the rest retrieved from reference TRBV15 and TRBJ1-5, is DAMVIQNPRYQVTQFGKPVTLSCSQTLNHNVMYWYQQKSSQAPKLLFHYYDKDFNNEADTPDNFQSRRPNTSFCFLDIRSPGLGDTAMYLCATSSSDQPQHFGDGTRLSIL.

This clonotype occurred a few times. The chain is built from TRBV28 and TRBJ2-3, with 12 bases identical to TRBD2. The V gene's germline CDR1 is MDHEN and CDR2 SYDVKM. Trimming removed 6 bases from V and 4 bases from J; junction bases left unmatched: 5. There are 15 residues in the CDR3. In DNA, the CDR3 is TGTGCCAGCAGACTAGCGGGAGGTGGGGCAGATACGCAGTATTTT. Its protein is CASRLAGGGADTQYF.

This chain connects TRBV9 to TRBJ2-3, with 11 positions matching TRBD2. The CDR3 totals 16 residues. Germline CDR1 and CDR2: SGDLS and YYNGEE. Trimming at V came to 0 bases and at J to 1 base, leaving 1 base not matched to a gene. This CDR3 is CASSVEGLAGTDTQYF. The CDR3 nucleotides are TGTGCCAGCAGCGTAGAGGGACTAGCGGGCACAGATACGCAGTATTTT.

J is TRBJ2-3 and V is TRBV28; tentative D call: TRBD1 (5 bases). The CDR3 runs 14 residues. Looked up from germline, CDR1 is MDHEN and CDR2 is SYDVKM. V lost 3 bases and J 2 bases, leaving 9 bases between the germline ends. CDR3 sequence (DNA): TGTGCCAGCAGTTTTGGCAGGGACACAGATACGCAGTATTTT. Protein sequence: CASSFGRDTDTQYF.

This clonotype was detected only a few times. The gene calls are TRBV27 and TRBJ1-1, with D tentatively TRBD1 (5 bases). Per the germline V gene, CDR1 is MNHEY and CDR2 is SMNVEV (reference sequence). Trimming removed 4 bases at V and 5 bases at J, with 14 bases between. The CDR3 is made up of 14 amino acids. DNA for the CDR3: TGTGCCAGCAGTTATTCAGGGCTTGGGACTGAAGCTTTCTTT. Protein: CASSYSGLGTEAFF.

With regard to this clonotype: One base away lies a much larger clone, so this may be a sequencing read error. The chain recombines TRBV6-2 or TRBV6-3 with TRBJ1-1; no firm D call. The CDR3 spans 16 residues. V was clipped by 6 bases and J by 5 bases, with 22 bases between them. Germline lookup yields CDR1 MNHEY and CDR2 SVGEGT. In DNA form, the CDR3 reads TGTGCCAGCAGGTTTGACATTACGGGCGGTGGGACTGAAGCTTTCTTT. Residues: CASRFDITGGGTEAFF.

This clonotype was seen a handful of times. The rearrangement joins TRBV19 to TRBJ2-2, with D possibly TRBD1 on 6 matching bases. This CDR3 comprises 13 residues. Deletions cut 4 bases from V and 6 bases from J, with 9 bases between. Per germline, CDR1 LNHDA and CDR2 SQIVND (reference sequence). The CDR3 sequence is CASSTAGAGELFF. CDR3 in DNA: TGTGCCAGTAGTACCGCAGGGGCCGGGGAGCTGTTTTTT. The full variable domain, its missing parts supplied by reference TRBV19 and TRBJ2-2, is DGGITQSPKYLFRKEGQNVTLSCEQNLNHDAMYWYRQDPGQGLRLIYYSQIVNDFQKGDIAEGYSVSREKKESFPLTVTSAQKNPTAFYLCASSTAGAGELFFGEGSRLTVL.

There are many counts of this clonotype. V and J are TRBV4-2 and TRBJ2-1; D is uncertain. V shed 4 bases and J shed 5 bases, with 24 bases lying between them. The CDR3 contains 18 residues. Looked up from germline, CDR1 is LGHNA and CDR2 is YNFKEQ. CDR3 DNA: TGTGCCAGCAGCCGAAGTCCCATGCATGACGGAACGGACAATGAGCAGTTCTTC. Its protein product is CASSRSPMHDGTDNEQFF.

This clonotype was observed a handful of times. This chain joins TRBV7-8 and TRBJ2-5, with D hard to call. The CDR3 covers 13 residues. The germline V gene has CDR1 SGHVS and CDR2 FQNEAQ. V lost 5 bases to trimming and J lost 4 bases, with 11 bases between them. The CDR3: CASSPRRRETQYF. CDR3 coding DNA: TGTGCCAGCAGCCCCCGCCGCAGAGAGACCCAGTACTTC.

This clonotype was detected only a few times. V gene TRBV14 combines with J gene TRBJ2-3; D is possibly TRBD1 (5 bases). CDR1 and CDR2 (germline): SGHDN, FVKESK. CDR3 length equals 15 residues. V dropped 1 base and J dropped 2 bases, with 10 bases sitting between them. The chain's CDR3 is CASSQGPGHTDTQYF. The CDR3 coding sequence is TGTGCCAGCAGCCAAGGGCCAGGGCACACAGATACGCAGTATTTT.

This clonotype was counted only a few times. The V and J genes are TRBV7-9 and TRBJ2-5, with D possibly TRBD2 on 5 matching bases. CDR3 length equals 14 residues. Germline-derived CDR1 and CDR2 are SEHNR and FQNEAQ (reference sequence). Trimming cost V 5 bases and J 3 bases, with 13 bases left between them. The CDR3 region is CASSPRVFEETQYF. The CDR3 nucleotides read TGTGCCAGCAGCCCGCGGGTCTTTGAAGAGACCCAGTACTTC.

The table lists this clonotype with a few counts. The chain uses TRBV7-9 and TRBJ2-3, with D tentatively TRBD2 (5 bases). The CDR3 totals 16 residues. Germline lookup yields CDR1 SEHNR and CDR2 FQNEAQ (reference sequence). Deletions cut 3 bases from V and 2 bases from J, with 15 bases between. DNA of the CDR3: TGTGCCAGCAGCTTGGGCCCCGTCGGGAACACAGATACGCAGTATTTT. Its translation: CASSLGPVGNTDTQYF. Drawing the rest from reference TRBV7-9 and TRBJ2-3, the complete variable domain is DTGVSQNPRHKITKRGQNVTFRCDPISEHNRLYWYRQTLGQGPEFLTYFQNEAQLEKSRLLSDRFSAERPKGSFSTLEIQRTEQGDSAMYLCASSLGPVGNTDTQYFGPGTRLTVL.

This clonotype has only a few counts. CDR3 in amino acids: CASSQDVYRETQYF. CDR3 nucleotide sequence: TGTGCCAGCAGCCAAGATGTTTATCGGGAGACCCAGTACTTC. The chain recombines TRBV14 with TRBJ2-5; D is uncertain. V lost 0 bases and J 5 bases, leaving 10 bases between the germline ends. There are 14 residues in the CDR3. Germline CDR1 is SGHDN and CDR2 is FVKESK.